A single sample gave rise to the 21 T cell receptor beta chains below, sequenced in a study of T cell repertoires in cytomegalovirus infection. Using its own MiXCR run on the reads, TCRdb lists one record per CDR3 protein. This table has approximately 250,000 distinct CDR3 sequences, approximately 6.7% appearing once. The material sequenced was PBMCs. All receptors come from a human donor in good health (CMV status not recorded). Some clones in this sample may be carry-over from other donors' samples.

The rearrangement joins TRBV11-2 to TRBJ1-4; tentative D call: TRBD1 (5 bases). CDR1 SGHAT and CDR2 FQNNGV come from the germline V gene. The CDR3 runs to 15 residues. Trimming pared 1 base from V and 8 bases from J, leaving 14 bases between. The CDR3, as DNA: TGTGCCAGCAGCTTAGGGGACCTCGGCCGAGAAAAACTGTTTTTT. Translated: CASSLGDLGREKLFF.

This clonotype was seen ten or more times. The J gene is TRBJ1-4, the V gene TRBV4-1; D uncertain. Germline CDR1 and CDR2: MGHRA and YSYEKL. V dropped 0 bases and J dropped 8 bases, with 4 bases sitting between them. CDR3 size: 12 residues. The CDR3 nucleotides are TGCGCCAGCAGCCAAGAAATAGAAAAACTGTTTTTT. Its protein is CASSQEIEKLFF.

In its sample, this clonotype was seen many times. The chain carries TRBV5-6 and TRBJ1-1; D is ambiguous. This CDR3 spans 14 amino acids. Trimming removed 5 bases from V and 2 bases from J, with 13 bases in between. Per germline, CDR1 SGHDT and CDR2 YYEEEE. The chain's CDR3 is CASSWGVGNTEAFF. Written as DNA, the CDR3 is TGTGCCAGCAGTTGGGGTGTGGGTAACACTGAAGCTTTCTTT. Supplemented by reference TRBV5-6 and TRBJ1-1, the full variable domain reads DAGVTQSPTHLIKTRGQQVTLRCSPKSGHDTVSWYQQALGQGPQFIFQYYEEEERQRGNFPDRFSGHQFPNYSSELNVNALLLGDSALYLCASSWGVGNTEAFFGQGTRLTVV.

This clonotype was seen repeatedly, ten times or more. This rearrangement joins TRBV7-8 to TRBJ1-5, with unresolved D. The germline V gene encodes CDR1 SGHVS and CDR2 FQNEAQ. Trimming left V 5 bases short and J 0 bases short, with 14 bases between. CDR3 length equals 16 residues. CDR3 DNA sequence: TGTGCCAGCAGCCCGGCGTGGGCTCCTAGCAATCAGCCCCAGCATTTT. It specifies CASSPAWAPSNQPQHF.

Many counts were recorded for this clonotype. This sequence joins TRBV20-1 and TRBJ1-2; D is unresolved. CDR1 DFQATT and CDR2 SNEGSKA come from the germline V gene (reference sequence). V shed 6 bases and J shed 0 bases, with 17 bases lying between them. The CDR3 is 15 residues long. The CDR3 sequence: CSAGDPSTSNYGYTF. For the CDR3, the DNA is TGCAGTGCCGGTGACCCATCGACTTCTAACTATGGCTACACCTTC.

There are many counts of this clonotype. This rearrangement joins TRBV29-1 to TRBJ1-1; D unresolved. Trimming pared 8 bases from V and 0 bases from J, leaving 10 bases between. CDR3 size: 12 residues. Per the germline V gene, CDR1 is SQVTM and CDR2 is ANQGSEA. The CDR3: CSTLFMNTEAFF. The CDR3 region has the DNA TGCAGCACCCTTTTCATGAACACTGAAGCTTTCTTT. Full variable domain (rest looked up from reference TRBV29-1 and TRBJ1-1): SAVISQKPSRDICQRGTSLTIQCQVDSQVTMMFWYRQQPGQSLTLIATANQGSEATYESGFVIDKFPISRPNLTFSTLTVSNMSPEDSSIYLCSTLFMNTEAFFGQGTRLTVV.

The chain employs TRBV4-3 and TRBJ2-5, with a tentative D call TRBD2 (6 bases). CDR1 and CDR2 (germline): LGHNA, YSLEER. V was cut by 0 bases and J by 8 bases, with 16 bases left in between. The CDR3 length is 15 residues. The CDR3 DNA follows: TGCGCCAGCAGCCAAGAAGGGACTGGAATAGACACCCAGTACTTC. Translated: CASSQEGTGIDTQYF.

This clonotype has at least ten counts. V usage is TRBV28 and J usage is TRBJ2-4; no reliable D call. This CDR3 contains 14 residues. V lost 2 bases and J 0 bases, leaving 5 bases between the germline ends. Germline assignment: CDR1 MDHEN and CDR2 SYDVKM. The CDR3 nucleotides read TGTGCCAGCAGTTTAGTCCTAGCCAAAAACATTCAGTACTTC. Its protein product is CASSLVLAKNIQYF. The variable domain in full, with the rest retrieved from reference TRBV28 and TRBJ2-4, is DVKVTQSSRYLVKRTGEKVFLECVQDMDHENMFWYRQDPGLGLRLIYFSYDVKMKEKGDIPEGYSVSREKKERFSLILESASTNQTSMYLCASSLVLAKNIQYFGAGTRLSVL.

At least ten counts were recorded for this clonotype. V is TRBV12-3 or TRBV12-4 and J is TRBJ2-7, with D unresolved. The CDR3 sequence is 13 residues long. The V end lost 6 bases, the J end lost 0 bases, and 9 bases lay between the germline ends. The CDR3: CASSPGTSYEQYF. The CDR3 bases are TGTGCCAGCAGCCCGGGCACCTCCTACGAGCAGTACTTC.

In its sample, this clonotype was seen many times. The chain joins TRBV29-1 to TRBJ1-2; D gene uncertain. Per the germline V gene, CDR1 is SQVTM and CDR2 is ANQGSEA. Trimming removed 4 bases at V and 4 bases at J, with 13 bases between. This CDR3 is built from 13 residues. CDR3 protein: CSVVVDPGYGYTF. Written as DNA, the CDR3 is TGCAGCGTTGTAGTAGACCCCGGCTATGGCTACACCTTC.

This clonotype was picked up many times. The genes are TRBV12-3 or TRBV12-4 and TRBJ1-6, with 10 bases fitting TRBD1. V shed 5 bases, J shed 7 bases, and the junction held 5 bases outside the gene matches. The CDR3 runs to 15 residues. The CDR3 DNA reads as TGTGCCAGCAGTCCCAGACAGGGGGCAAATTCACCCCTCCACTTT. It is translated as CASSPRQGANSPLHF.

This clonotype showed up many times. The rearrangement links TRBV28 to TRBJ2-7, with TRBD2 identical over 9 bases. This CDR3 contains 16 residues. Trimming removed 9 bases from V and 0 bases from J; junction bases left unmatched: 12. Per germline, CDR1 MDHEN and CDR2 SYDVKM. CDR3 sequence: CASLMAGGLSSYEQYF. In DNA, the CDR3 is TGTGCCAGTCTTATGGCGGGGGGGCTTAGCTCCTACGAGCAGTACTTC.

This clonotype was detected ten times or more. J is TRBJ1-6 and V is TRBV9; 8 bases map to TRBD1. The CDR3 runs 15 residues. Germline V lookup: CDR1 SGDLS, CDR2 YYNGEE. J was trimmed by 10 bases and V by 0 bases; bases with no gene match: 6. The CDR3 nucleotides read TGTGCCAGCAGCGTAGGAGGACAGGGAGCGTCACCCCTCCACTTT. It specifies CASSVGGQGASPLHF.

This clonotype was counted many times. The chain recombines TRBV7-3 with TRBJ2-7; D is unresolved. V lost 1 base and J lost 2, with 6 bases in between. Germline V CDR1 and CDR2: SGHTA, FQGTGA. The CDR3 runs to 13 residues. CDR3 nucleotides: TGTGCCAGCAGCTTAAGCACTACCTACGAGCAGTACTTC. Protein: CASSLSTTYEQYF.

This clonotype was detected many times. CDR3 amino acids: CASSFAGEGGYGYTF. The CDR3 DNA reads TGTGCCAGCAGCTTCGCGGGGGAAGGAGGATATGGCTACACCTTC. This chain connects TRBV5-6 to TRBJ1-2; possibly TRBD1 for D (5 bases). With 2 bases removed from V and 5 bases from J, the gap between germline ends came to 16 bases. CDR1 and CDR2 (germline): SGHDT, YYEEEE. The CDR3 length is 15 residues.

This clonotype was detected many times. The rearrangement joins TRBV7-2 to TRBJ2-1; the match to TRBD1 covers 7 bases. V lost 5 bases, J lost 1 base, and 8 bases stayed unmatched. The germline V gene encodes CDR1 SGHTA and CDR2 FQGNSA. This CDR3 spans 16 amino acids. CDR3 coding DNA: TGTGCCAGCAGCCGGGACAGAACCGGGTCCTACAATGAGCAGTTCTTC. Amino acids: CASSRDRTGSYNEQFF. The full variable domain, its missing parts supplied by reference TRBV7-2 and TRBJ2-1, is GAGVSQSPSNKVTEKGKDVELRCDPISGHTALYWYRQSLGQGLEFLIYFQGNSAPDKSGLPSDRFSAERTGGSVSTLTIQRTQQEDSAVYLCASSRDRTGSYNEQFFGPGTRLTVL.

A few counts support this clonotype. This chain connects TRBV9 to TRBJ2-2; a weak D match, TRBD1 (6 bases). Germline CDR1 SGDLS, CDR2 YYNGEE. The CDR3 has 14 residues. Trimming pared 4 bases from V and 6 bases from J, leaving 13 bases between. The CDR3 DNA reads TGTGCCAGCAGCTTTTGGACAGAAGCCGGGGAGCTGTTTTTT. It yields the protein CASSFWTEAGELFF.

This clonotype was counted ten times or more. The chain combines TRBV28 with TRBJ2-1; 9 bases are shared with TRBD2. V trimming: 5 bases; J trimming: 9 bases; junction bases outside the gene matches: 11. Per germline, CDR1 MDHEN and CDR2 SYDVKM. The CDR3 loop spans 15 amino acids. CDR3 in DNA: TGTGCCAGCAGTGACCCGGGACTAGCTATAGGTGAGCAGTTCTTC. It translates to CASSDPGLAIGEQFF.

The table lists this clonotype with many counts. The CDR3 DNA is TGCAGTGCTCGAGGCGAGACTAGCGGGCTCCGTAGCACAGATACGCAGTATTTT. It encodes CSARGETSGLRSTDTQYF. V usage is TRBV20-1 and J usage is TRBJ2-3; 10 bases fit TRBD2. The CDR3 loop spans 18 amino acids. Trimming at V came to 5 bases and at J to 0 bases, leaving 14 bases not matched to a gene. The germline CDR1 and CDR2 sequences are DFQATT and SNEGSKA (reference sequence).

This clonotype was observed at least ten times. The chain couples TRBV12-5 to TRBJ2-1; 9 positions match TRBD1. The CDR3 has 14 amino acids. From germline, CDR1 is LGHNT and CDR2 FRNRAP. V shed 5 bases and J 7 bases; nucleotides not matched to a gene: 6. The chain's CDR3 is CASGAGTGRNEQFF. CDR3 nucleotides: TGTGCTAGTGGTGCCGGGACAGGGCGAAATGAGCAGTTCTTC.

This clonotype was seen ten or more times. Here the CDR3 DNA reads TGTGCCAGCATCAAGACCACTGAAGCTTTCTTT. Protein product: CASIKTTEAFF. This chain joins TRBV7-2 and TRBJ1-1; D is uncertain. Germline loops: CDR1 SGHTA, CDR2 FQGNSA. The V end lost 7 bases, the J end lost 4 bases, and 7 bases lay between the germline ends. There are 11 residues in the CDR3.